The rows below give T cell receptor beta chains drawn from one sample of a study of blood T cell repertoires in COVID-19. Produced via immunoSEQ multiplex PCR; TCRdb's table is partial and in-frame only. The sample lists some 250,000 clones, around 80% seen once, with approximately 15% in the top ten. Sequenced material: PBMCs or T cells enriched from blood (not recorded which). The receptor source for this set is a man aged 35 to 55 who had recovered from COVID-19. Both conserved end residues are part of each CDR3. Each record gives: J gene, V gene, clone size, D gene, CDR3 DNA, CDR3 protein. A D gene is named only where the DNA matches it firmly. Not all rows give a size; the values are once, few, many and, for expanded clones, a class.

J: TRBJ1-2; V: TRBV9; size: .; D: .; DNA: TGTGCCAGCAGCCCACCCGGGGCTAACTATGGCTACACCTTC; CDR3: CASSPPGANYGYTF
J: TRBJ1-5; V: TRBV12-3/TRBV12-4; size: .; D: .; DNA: TGTGCCAGCAGTTTAACGGGGTATCAGCCCCAGCATTTT; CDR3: CASSLTGYQPQHF
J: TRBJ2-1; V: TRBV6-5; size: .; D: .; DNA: TGTGCCAGCAGTTACTCCGGTCTTGAGCAGTTCTTC; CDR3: CASSYSGLEQFF
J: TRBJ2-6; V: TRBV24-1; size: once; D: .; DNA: TGTGCCACCAGTAGCCTTAGCTCTGGGGCCAACGTCCTGACTTTC; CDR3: CATSSLSSGANVLTF
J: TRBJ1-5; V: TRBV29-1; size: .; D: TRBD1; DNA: TGCAGCGTTGGGCAGGGGGAAGGGGGAGCCCAGCATTTT; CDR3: CSVGQGEGGAQHF
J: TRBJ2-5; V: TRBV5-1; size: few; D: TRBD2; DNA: TGCGCCAGCAGCAAGGAAGGGCGGGAGGTGGAGACCCAGTACTTC; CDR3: CASSKEGREVETQYF
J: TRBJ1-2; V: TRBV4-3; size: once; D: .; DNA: TGCGCCAGCAGCCAATTATCAGAGGCGTGGGGCTACACCTTC; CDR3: CASSQLSEAWGYTF
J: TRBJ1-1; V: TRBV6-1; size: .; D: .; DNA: TGTGCCAGCAGTGATACCCAGGTGAACACTGAAGCTTTCTTT; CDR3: CASSDTQVNTEAFF
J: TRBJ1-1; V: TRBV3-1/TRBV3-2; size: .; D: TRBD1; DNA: TGTGCCAGCAGCCAAGATGCCGACAGGGGACGTTACACTGAAGCTTTCTTT; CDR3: CASSQDADRGRYTEAFF
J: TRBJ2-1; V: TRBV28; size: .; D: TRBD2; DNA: TGTGCCAGCAGTTTCTTCGGGGGGAACTACAATGAGCAGTTCTTC; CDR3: CASSFFGGNYNEQFF
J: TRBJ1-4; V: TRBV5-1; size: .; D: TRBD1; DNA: TGCGCCAGCACCGCTACCGGGACAGGGAATGAAAAACTGTTTTTT; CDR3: CASTATGTGNEKLFF
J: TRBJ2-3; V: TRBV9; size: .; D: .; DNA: TGTGCCAGCAGCGAGACTATAGATACGCAGTATTTT; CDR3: CASSETIDTQYF
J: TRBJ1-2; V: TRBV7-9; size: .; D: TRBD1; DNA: TGTGCCAGCAGCCTTGAGGGGGCCGGCTATGGCTACACCTTC; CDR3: CASSLEGAGYGYTF
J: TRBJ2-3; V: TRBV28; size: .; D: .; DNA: TGTGCCATGGGCCGGAGCACAGATACGCAGTATTTT; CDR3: CAMGRSTDTQYF
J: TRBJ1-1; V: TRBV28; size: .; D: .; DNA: TGTGCCAGCAGGAAACAGGGTTATGCTGAAGCTTTCTTT; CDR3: CASRKQGYAEAFF
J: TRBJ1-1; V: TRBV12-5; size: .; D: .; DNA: TGTGCTAGTGGGATAGACACGGCGGGCACTGAAGCTTTCTTT; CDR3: CASGIDTAGTEAFF
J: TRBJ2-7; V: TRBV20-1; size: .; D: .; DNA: TGCAGTGGGGTAGCGGACTACGAGCAGTACTTC; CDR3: CSGVADYEQYF
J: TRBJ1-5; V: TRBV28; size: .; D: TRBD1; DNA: TGTGCCAGCAGATCCTTAACAGGGGATTTCAATCAGCCCCAGCATTTT; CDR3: CASRSLTGDFNQPQHF
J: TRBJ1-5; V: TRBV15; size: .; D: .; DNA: TGTGCCACCAGCAGACAGGGTGGGGATCAGCCCCAGCATTTT; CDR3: CATSRQGGDQPQHF
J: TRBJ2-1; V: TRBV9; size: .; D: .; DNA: TGTGCCAGCAGCTTCCGAGGCAACAATGAGCAGTTCTTC; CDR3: CASSFRGNNEQFF
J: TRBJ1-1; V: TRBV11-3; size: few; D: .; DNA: TGTGCCAGCGCCCCTTCCGACGGGGGGAGGACTTTCTTT; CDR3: CASAPSDGGRTFF
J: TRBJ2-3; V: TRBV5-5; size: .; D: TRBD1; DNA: TGTGCCAGCCTGACAGGGGGCAGTACAGATACGCAGTATTTT; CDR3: CASLTGGSTDTQYF
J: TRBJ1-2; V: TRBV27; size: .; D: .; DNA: TGTGCCAGCAGTTTTCGATCGGGAGGTGGCTACACCTTC; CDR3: CASSFRSGGGYTF
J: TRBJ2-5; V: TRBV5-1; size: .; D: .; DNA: TGCGCCAGCAGCTTGGAAGGGGTTGGGGAGACCCAGTACTTC; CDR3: CASSLEGVGETQYF
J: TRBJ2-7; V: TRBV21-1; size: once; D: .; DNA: TGTGCCAGCAGCGGTGCTCCGGGGAACGAGCAGTACTTC; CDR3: CASSGAPGNEQYF
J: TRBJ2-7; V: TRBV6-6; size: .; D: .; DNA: TGTGCCAGCAGTTACTCCATTTCCTACGAGCAGTACTTC; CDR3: CASSYSISYEQYF
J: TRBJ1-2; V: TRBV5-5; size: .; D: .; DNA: TGTGCCAGCAGCTTGGACTCGTATGGCTACACCTTC; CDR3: CASSLDSYGYTF
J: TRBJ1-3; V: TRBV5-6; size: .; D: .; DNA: TGTGCCAGCAGCTCCTCTGCAGGATCCTCTGGAAACACCATATATTTT; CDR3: CASSSSAGSSGNTIYF
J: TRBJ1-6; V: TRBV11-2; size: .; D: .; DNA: TGTGCCAGCAGCTTAGACAGAAACATCTATAATTCACCCCTCCACTTT; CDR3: CASSLDRNIYNSPLHF
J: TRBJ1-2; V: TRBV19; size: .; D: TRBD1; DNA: TGTGCCAGTACCAACCGGGACAGGGCTAACTATGGCTACACCTTC; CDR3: CASTNRDRANYGYTF
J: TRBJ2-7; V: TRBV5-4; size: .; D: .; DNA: TGTGCCAGCAGCTTAGGGGCAGGCACCTACGAGCAGTACTTC; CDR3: CASSLGAGTYEQYF
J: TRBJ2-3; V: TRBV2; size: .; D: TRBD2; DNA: TGTGCCAGCAGTGCGGAACCTAGCGGGGGGTCAGATACGCAGTATTTT; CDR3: CASSAEPSGGSDTQYF
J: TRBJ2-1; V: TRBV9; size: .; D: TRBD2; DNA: TGTGCCAGCAATGGCGCGGGAGGGAAAAATGAGCAGTTCTTC; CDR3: CASNGAGGKNEQFF
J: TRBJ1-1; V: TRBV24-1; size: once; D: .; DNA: TGTGCCACCAGTGATTTCTTCCCTCTGGGCCCGGGAGAGGGGAGCACTGAAGCTTTCTTT; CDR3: CATSDFFPLGPGEGSTEAFF
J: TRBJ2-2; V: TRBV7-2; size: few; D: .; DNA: TGTGCCAGCAGCTTACAAGCGGACCTTTACACCGGGGAGCTGTTTTTT; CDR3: CASSLQADLYTGELFF
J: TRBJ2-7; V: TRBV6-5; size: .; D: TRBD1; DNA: TGTGCCAGCAGTAGACGGGGACAGGACTCCTACGAGCAGTACTTC; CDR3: CASSRRGQDSYEQYF
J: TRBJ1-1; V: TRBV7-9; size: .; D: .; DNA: TGTGCCAGCAGCCTCGACAATTGGACTGAAGCTTTCTTT; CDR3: CASSLDNWTEAFF
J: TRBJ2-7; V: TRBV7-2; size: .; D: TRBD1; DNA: TGTGCCAGCAGCTCGGCCGGGACAGCCTCCTACGAGCAGTACTTC; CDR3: CASSSAGTASYEQYF
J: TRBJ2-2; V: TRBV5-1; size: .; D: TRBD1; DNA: TGCGCCAGCATCGAGATAGGGGGCGGTACCGGGGAGCTGTTTTTT; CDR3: CASIEIGGGTGELFF